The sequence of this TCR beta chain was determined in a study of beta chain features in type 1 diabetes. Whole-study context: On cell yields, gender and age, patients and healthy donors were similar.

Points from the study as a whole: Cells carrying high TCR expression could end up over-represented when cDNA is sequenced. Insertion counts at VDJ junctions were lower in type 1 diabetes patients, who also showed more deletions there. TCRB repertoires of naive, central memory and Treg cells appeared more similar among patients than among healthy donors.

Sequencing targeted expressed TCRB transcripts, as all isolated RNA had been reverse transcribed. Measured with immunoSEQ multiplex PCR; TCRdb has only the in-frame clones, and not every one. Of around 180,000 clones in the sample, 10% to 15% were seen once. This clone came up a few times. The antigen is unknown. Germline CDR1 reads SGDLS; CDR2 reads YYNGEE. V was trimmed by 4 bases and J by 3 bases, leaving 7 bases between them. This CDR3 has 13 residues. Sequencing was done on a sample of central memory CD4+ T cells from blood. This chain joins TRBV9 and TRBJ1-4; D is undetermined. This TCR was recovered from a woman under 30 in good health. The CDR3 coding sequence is TGTGCCAGCAGCCCAGAACCTAATGAAAAACTGTTTTTT. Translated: CASSPEPNEKLFF. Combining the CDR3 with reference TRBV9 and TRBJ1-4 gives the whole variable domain DSGVTQTPKHLITATGQRVTLRCSPRSGDLSVYWYQQSLDQGLQFLIQYYNGEERAKGNILERFSAQQFPDLHSELNLSSLELGDSALYFCASSPEPNEKLFFGSGTQLSVL.